The text below deals with one T cell receptor (beta chain). Its antigen has not been determined. No much larger clone is present one base from it, and per-base qualities are unavailable. The data were obtained in a study of T-cell reconstitution after alpha-beta-depleted transplantation in children (dated by TCRdb to the mid-2010s). Concerning the study at large: T-cell immune reconstitution after TCRalphabeta/CD19-depleted allogeneic hematopoietic cell transplantation in children was quantitatively tracked in the study by means of TCR repertoire profiling. Points the paper makes about the study in general: About two months after transplant, the apparently early recovery of alphabetaT-cell counts reportedly depended on just several hundred clones that had expanded rapidly and came from non-depleted graft cells. Hyperexpanded clone frequencies declined over subsequent months; after one year, T-cell counts and TCRbeta diversity were mostly attributed to newly produced T cells. In some patients, high TCRbeta diversity at day 60 was attributed to recipient T cells and intrathymic progenitors that had survived conditioning.

Taken with the paper, the label for treatment or condition translates to: allogeneic hematopoietic cell transplantation with graft depleted of TCRalphabeta T cells and CD19 B cells. The children who served as transplant recipients had been given grafts of TCRalphabeta/CD19-depleted allogeneic hematopoietic cells. CDR3 length: 15 amino acids, cysteine to phenylalanine. The sequence is cut down to CDR3 DNA, 45 bases in frame from base 1. The germline V and J ends show losses of 1 base and 1 base respectively, and no gene match explains 1 base of the junction. CDR1 SGHDN and CDR2 FVKESK are derived from the germline V gene. The receptor library was made with PCR. This sample was sequenced with an Illumina HiSeq 2500. Molecular barcoding was employed in the preparation of TCR libraries, with unique molecular identifiers being used to normalize TCRbeta repertoire quantification. TCRdb redid the processing of the public reads, applying fastp at Q25 and MiXCR, and retained in-frame beta chains. When rows share a CDR3 protein, they turn into one entry using the most common DNA and genes. In all, the sample holds over 200,000 distinct CDR3 sequences, and approximately 17% of those were seen once. About 45% of the sample comes from the top ten.

The receptor was isolated from a male patient under 10 years old who had a stem cell transplant for acute lymphoblastic leukemia, so the T cells may come from the graft donor. The chain joins TRBV14 to TRBJ2-1; TRBD1 fits 7 bases in the junction. This sample comprised PBMCs, mostly from graft donor cells, obtained 360 days after TCRalphabeta/CD19-depleted stem cell transplant. CDR3 sequence: CASSQVRGSYNEQFF. The nucleotide sequence is TGTGCCAGCAGCCAAGTCAGGGGGTCCTACAATGAGCAGTTCTTC.